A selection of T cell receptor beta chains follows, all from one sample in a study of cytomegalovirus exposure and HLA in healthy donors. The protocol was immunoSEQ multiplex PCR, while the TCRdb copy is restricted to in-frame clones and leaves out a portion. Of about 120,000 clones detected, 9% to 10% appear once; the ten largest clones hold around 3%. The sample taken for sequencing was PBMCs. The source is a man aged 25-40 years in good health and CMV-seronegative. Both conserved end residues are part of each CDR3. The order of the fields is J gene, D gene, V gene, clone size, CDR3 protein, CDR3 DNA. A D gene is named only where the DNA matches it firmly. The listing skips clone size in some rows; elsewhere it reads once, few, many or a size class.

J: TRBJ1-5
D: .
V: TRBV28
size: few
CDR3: CASSQPGRQPQHF
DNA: TGTGCCAGCAGCCAGCCAGGGAGGCAGCCCCAGCATTTT

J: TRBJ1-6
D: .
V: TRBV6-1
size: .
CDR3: CASSPNTGINSPLHF
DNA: TGTGCCAGCAGTCCCAATACAGGGATTAATTCACCCCTCCACTTT

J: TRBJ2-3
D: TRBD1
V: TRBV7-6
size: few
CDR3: CASSWDRASDTQYF
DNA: TGTGCCAGCAGCTGGGACAGGGCGTCAGATACGCAGTATTTT

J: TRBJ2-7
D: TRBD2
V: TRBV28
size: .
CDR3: CASSFGLAERTYEQYF
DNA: TGTGCCAGCAGTTTCGGACTAGCTGAGAGGACCTACGAGCAGTACTTC

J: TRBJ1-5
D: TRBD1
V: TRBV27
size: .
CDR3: CASSLTGYGNQPQHF
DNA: TGTGCCAGCAGTTTGACAGGGTATGGGAATCAGCCCCAGCATTTT

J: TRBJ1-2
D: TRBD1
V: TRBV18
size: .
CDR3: CASSQGTGVHYGYTF
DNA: TGTGCCAGCTCTCAAGGCACAGGGGTGCACTATGGCTACACCTTC

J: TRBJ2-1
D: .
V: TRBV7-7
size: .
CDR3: CASSLAVGLADNEQFF
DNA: TGTGCTAGCAGCTTAGCTGTTGGGCTAGCAGACAATGAGCAGTTCTTC

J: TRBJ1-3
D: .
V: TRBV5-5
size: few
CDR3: CASSLYQGSTIYF
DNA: TGTGCCAGCAGCTTGTACCAGGGGAGCACCATATATTTT

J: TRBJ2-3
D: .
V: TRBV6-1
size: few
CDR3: CASRFGTLGDTQYF
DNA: TGTGCCAGCAGATTCGGGACTCTGGGGGATACGCAGTATTTT

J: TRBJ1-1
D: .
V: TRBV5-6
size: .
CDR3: CASSQQGRTEAFF
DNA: TGTGCCAGCAGCCAACAGGGACGAACTGAAGCTTTCTTT

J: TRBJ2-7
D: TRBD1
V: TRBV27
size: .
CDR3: CASSSQQLDRRYEQYF
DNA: TGTGCCAGCAGTTCTCAACAACTGGACAGGAGATACGAGCAGTACTTC

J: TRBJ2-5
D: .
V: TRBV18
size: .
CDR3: CASSPGAGRGTQYF
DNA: TGTGCCAGCTCACCGGGGGCAGGCAGGGGGACCCAGTACTTC

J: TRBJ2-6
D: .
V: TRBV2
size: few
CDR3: CASSPSFVRANVLTF
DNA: TGTGCCAGCAGCCCGAGTTTCGTTCGGGCCAACGTCCTGACTTTC

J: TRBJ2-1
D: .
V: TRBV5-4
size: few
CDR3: CASSSPGYNEQFF
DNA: TGTGCCAGCAGCTCCCCAGGGTACAATGAGCAGTTCTTC

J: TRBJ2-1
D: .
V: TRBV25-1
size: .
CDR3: CASSELVGGYNEQFF
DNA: TGTGCCAGCAGTGAATTGGTAGGGGGCTACAATGAGCAGTTCTTC

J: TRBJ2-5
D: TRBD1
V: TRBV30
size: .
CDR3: CAWLGQEQETQYF
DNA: TGTGCCTGGTTGGGACAGGAGCAAGAGACCCAGTACTTC

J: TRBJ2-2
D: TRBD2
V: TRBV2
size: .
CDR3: CASSYLAGGTYTGELFF
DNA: TGTGCCAGCAGTTACCTAGCGGGGGGGACGTACACCGGGGAGCTGTTTTTT

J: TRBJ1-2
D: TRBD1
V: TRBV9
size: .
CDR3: CASSPFSGTGNGYTF
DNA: TGTGCCAGCAGCCCCTTCTCCGGGACAGGGAATGGCTACACCTTC

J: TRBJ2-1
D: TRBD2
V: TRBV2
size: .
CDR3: CASRGGENEQFF
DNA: TGTGCCAGCAGGGGAGGGGAAAATGAGCAGTTCTTC

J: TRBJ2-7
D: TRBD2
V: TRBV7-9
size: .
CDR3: CASSGRTSGRDNEQYF
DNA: TGTGCCAGCAGCGGCCGGACTAGCGGGAGGGACAACGAGCAGTACTTC

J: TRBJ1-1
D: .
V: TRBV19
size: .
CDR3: CASTLGGGVGRNTEAFF
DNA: TGTGCCAGTACCCTAGGAGGTGGAGTTGGGAGGAACACTGAAGCTTTCTTT

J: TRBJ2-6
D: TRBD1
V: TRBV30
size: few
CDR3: CAWRRQGSVLTF
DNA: TGTGCCTGGCGAAGACAGGGAAGCGTCCTGACTTTC

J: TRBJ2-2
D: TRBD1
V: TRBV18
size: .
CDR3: CASSPWGQGRLPGELFF
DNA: TGTGCCAGCTCACCCTGGGGACAGGGCCGGTTGCCCGGGGAGCTGTTTTTT

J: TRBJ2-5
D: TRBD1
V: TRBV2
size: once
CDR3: CASSEALQRQGAGETQYF
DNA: TGTGCCAGCAGTGAAGCGCTTCAGAGACAGGGGGCTGGAGAGACCCAGTACTTC

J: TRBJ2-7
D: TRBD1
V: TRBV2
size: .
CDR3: CASRADRASYEQYF
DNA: TGTGCCAGCAGGGCCGACAGGGCTTCCTACGAGCAGTACTTC

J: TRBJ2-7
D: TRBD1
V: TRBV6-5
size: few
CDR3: CASSYKGQGGYEQYF
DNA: TGTGCCAGCAGTTACAAAGGACAGGGAGGCTACGAGCAGTACTTC

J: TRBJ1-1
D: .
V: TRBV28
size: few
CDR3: CASSPLEGGTEAFF
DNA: TGTGCCAGCAGTCCACTGGAGGGCGGTACTGAAGCTTTCTTT

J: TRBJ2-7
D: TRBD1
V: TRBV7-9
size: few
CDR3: CASSLGTGGLYEQYF
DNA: TGTGCCAGCAGTCTCGGGACAGGGGGCCTCTACGAGCAGTACTTC

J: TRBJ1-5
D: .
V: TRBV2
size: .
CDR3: CASRDQGYSNQHQHF
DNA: TGTGCCAGCAGAGATCAGGGGTATAGCAATCAGCACCAGCATTTT

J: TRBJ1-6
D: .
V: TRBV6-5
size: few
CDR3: CASSYREGTPLHF
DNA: TGTGCCAGCAGTTACAGGGAGGGGACACCCCTCCACTTT

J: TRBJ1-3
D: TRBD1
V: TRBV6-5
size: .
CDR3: CASSYGTGGNTIYF
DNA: TGTGCCAGCAGTTACGGGACAGGGGGAAACACCATATATTTT

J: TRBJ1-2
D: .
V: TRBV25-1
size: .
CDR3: CASSEGGYGYTF
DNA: TGTGCCAGCAGTGAGGGAGGTTATGGCTACACCTTC

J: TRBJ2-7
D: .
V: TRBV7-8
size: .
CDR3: CASSPLGVQTDYEQYF
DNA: TGTGCCAGCAGCCCATTAGGGGTCCAGACAGATTACGAGCAGTACTTC

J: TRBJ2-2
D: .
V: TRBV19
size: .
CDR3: CASSIDPGTGELFF
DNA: TGTGCCAGTAGTATAGATCCAGGCACCGGGGAGCTGTTTTTT

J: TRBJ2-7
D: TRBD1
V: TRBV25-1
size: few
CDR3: CASSQGALYEQYF
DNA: TGTGCCAGCAGCCAGGGGGCGCTCTACGAGCAGTACTTC

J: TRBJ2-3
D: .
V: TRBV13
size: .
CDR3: CASSSPTDSSTDTQYF
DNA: TGTGCCAGCAGCTCCCCGACAGACTCTAGCACAGATACGCAGTATTTT

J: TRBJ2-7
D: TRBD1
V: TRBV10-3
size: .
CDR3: CAINRDRGYEQYF
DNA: TGTGCCATCAACCGGGACAGGGGCTACGAGCAGTACTTC

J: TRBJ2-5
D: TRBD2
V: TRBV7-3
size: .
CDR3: CAGSWLGTSGQETQYF
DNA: TGTGCCGGCAGCTGGCTGGGGACTAGCGGCCAAGAGACCCAGTACTTC

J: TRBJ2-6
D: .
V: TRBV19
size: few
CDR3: CASRSGVWRANVLTF
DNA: TGTGCCAGTAGATCAGGTGTGTGGAGGGCCAACGTCCTGACTTTC